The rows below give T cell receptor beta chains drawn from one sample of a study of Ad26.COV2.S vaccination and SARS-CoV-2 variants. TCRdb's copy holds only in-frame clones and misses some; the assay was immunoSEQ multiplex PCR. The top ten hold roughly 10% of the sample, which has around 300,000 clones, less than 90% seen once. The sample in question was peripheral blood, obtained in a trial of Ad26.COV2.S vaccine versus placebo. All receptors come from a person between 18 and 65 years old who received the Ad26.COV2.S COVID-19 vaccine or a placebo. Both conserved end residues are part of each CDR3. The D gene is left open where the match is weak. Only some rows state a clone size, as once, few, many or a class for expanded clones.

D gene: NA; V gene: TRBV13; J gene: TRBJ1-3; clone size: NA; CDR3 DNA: TGTGCCAGCAGTTCCGGGAACTTGCCAAACACCATATATTTT; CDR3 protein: CASSSGNLPNTIYF
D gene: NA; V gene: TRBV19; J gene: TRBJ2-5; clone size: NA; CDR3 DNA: TGTGCCAGTAGTCGGTTGGATATGGAGACCCAGTACTTC; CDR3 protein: CASSRLDMETQYF
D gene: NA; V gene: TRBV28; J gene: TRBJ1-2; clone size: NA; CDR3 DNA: TGTGCCAGCAGATCCGACAGTTTCTATGGCTACACCTTC; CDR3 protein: CASRSDSFYGYTF
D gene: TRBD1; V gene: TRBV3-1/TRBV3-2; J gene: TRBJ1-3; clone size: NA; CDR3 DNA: TGTGCCAGCAGCCCCGGTGGCCTTTACAGGGGACGTTATGGAAACACCATATATTTT; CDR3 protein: CASSPGGLYRGRYGNTIYF
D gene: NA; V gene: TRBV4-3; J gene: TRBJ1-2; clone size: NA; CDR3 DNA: TGCGCCAGCAGCCAAGGGCAAGGAGAACCGAACTATGGCTACACCTTC; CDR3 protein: CASSQGQGEPNYGYTF
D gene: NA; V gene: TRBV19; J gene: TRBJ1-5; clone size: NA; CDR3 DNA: TGTGCCAGTAGCCGGAAAGGGGGCAATCAGCCCCAGCATTTT; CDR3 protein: CASSRKGGNQPQHF
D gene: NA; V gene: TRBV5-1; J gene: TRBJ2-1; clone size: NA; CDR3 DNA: TGCGCCAGCAGCTCCGTTGGCCAGGGATTGAGCTATGAGCAGTTCTTC; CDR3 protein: CASSSVGQGLSYEQFF
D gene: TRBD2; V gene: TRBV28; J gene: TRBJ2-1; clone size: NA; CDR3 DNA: TGTGCCAGCAGTTTCGGGACTAGCGGAGTATTCAATGAGCAGTTCTTC; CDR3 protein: CASSFGTSGVFNEQFF
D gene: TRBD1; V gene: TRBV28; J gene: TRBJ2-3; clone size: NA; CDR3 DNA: TGTGCCAGCACCCCCCCCGGGACAGGGGGAGGAGATACGCAGTATTTT; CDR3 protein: CASTPPGTGGGDTQYF
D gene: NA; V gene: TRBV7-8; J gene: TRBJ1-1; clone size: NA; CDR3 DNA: TGTGCCAGCAGCTGGGGACCTAACACTGAAGCTTTCTTT; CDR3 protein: CASSWGPNTEAFF
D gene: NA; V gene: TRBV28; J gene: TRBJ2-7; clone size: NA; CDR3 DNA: TGTGCCAGCAGTGTTGAACACCGCTACGAGCAGTACTTC; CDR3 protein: CASSVEHRYEQYF
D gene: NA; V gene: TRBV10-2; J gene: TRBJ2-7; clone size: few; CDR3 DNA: TGCGCCAGCAGTGGAGACTACCTAACTCTCGAGCAGTACTTC; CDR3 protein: CASSGDYLTLEQYF
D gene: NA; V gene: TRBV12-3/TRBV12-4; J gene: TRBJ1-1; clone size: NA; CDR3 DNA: TGTGCCAGCAGTTTAAATTTGAACACTGAAGCTTTCTTT; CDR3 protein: CASSLNLNTEAFF
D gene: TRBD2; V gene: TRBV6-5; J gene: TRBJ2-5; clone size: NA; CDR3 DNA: TGTGCCAGCAGTTACTCGTTACCTTCTCGGGGGGCCCAGTACTTC; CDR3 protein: CASSYSLPSRGAQYF
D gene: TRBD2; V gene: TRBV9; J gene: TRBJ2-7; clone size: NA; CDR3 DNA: TGTGCCAGCAGCGTAGGTCTAGCGGGAGATGTGTACGAGCAGTACTTC; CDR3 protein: CASSVGLAGDVYEQYF
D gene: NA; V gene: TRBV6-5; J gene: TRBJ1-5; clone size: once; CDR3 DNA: TGTGCCAGCAGTTACTACGGGGTTCTGGAGCCCCAGCATTTT; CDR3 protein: CASSYYGVLEPQHF
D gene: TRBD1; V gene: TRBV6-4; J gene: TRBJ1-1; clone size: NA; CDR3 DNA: TGTGCCAGCAGTGACTACAAGACAGGGTTTTTCACTGAAGCTTTCTTT; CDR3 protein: CASSDYKTGFFTEAFF
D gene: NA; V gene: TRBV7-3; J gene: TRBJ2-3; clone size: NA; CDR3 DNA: TGTGCCAGCAGCCCGGGCCTTAGCACAGATACGCAGTATTTT; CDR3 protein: CASSPGLSTDTQYF
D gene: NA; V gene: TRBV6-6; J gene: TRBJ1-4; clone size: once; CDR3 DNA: TGTGCCAGCAGTTACCCCAGTGGGGAAAAACTGTTTTTT; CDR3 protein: CASSYPSGEKLFF
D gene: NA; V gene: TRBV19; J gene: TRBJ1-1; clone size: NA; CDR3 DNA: TGTGCCAGTAGTATAGCAGCGGGGAACACTGAAGCTTTCTTT; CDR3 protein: CASSIAAGNTEAFF
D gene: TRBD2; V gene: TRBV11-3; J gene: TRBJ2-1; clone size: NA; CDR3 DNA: TGTGCCAGCAGCGAAGCGGGAGGCACCTACAATGAGCAGTTCTTC; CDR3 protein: CASSEAGGTYNEQFF
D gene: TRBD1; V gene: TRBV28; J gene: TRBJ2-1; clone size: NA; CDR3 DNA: TGTGCCAGCAGGGACAGGGGGCTCATGAATTACAATGAGCAGTTCTTC; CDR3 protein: CASRDRGLMNYNEQFF
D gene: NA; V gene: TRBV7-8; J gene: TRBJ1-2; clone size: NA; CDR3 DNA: TGTGCCAGCAGCTTATCACGGACAGTCTATGGCTACACCTTC; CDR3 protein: CASSLSRTVYGYTF
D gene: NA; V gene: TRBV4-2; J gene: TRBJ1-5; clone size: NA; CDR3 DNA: TGTGCCAGCAGCCAAGTGGGGTATGACAATCAGCCCCAGCATTTT; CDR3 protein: CASSQVGYDNQPQHF
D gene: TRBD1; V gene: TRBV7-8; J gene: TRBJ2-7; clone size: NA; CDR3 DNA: TGTGCCAGCAGCTTAGGATCCGGGACAGGGACCTACGAGCAGTACTTC; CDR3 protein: CASSLGSGTGTYEQYF
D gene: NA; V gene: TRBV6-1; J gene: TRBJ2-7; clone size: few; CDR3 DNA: TGTGCCAGCAGTGAAGTGGGGGATGAGCAGTACTTC; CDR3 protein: CASSEVGDEQYF
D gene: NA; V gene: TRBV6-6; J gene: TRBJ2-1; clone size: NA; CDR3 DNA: TGTGCCAGCAGTCTCCTCCATCCCGGGACACACGGCGACAATGAGCAGTTCTTC; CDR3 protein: CASSLLHPGTHGDNEQFF